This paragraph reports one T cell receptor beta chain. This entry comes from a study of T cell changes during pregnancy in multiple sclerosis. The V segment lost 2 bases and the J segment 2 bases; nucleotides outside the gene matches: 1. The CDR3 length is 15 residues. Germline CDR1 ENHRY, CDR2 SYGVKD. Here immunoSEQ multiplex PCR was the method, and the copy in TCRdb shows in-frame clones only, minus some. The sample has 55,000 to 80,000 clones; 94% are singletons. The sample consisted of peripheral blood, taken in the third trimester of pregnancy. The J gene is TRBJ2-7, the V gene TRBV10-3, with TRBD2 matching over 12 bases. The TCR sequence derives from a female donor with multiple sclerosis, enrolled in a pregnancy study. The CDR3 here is CAISETSGGPYEQYF. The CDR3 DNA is TGTGCCATCAGTGAGACTAGCGGGGGGCCCTACGAGCAGTACTTC.